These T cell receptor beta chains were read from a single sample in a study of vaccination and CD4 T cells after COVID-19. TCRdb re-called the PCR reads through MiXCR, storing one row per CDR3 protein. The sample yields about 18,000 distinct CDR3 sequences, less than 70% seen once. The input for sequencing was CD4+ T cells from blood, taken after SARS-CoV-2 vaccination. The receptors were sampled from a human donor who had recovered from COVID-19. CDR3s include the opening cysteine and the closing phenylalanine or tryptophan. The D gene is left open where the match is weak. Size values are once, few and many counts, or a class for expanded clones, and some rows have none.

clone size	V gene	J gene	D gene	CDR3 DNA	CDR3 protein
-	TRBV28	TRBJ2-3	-	TGTGCCAGCTTGGAATATCGGGATGGGATAGTAGACACAGATACGCAGTATTTT	CASLEYRDGIVDTDTQYF
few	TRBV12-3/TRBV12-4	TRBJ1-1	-	TGTGCCAGCAGTCCTAGTGTTAGTTTTGGCACTGAAGCTTTCTTT	CASSPSVSFGTEAFF
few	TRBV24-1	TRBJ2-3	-	TGTGCCACCAGTGATTTGCCAGCGTATAGCACAGATACGCAGTATTTT	CATSDLPAYSTDTQYF
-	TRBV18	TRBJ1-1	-	TGTGCCAGCTCACTTAATAACCCCACTGAAGCTTTCTTT	CASSLNNPTEAFF
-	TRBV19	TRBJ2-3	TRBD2	TGTGCCAGTAGTATGAAGTCCGCGGGAGGGATAAGGTGGGATACGCAGTATTTT	CASSMKSAGGIRWDTQYF
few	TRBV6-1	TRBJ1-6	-	TGTGCCAGCAGCCCCGGGGGCTACAATAATTCACCCCTCCACTTT	CASSPGGYNNSPLHF
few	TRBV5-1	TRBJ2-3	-	TGCGCCAGCAGCTTGGAGAATACGCAGTATTTT	CASSLENTQYF
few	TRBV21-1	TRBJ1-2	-	TGTGCCAGCAGCAAACACAGGGGCTATGGCTACACCTTC	CASSKHRGYGYTF
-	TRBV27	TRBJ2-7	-	TGTGCCAGCAGTTTACGGGGGTATCACGAGCAGTACTTC	CASSLRGYHEQYF
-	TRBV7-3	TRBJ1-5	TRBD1	TGTGCCAGCAGCGAGGGACAGGGCCAGCCCCAGCATTTT	CASSEGQGQPQHF
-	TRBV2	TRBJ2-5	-	TGTGCCAGCAGTGACGAGACCCAGTACTTC	CASSDETQYF
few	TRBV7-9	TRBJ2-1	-	TGTGCCAGCAGCTCCCCCGACAGCTTCAATGAGCAGTTCTTC	CASSSPDSFNEQFF
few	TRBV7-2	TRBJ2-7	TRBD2	TGTGCCAGCAGAGGACTAGCGGGAGGCGAGCAGTACTTC	CASRGLAGGEQYF
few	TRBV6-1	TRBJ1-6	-	TGTGCCAGCAGTCCGCTTTTCTCCTATAATTCACCCCTCCACTTT	CASSPLFSYNSPLHF
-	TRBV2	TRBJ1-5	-	TGTGCCAGCAGTGATCGGGCCGAGGGCCAGCATTTT	CASSDRAEGQHF
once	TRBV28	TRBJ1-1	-	TGTGCCAGCAGTTTTCAAAGGGCGAACACTGAAGCTTTCTTT	CASSFQRANTEAFF
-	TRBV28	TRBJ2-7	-	TGTGCCAGCAGTAGCACAGAGACCTACGAGCAGTACTTC	CASSSTETYEQYF
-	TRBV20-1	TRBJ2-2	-	TGCAGTGCTAGTAGATCGGCTAGCTGGTCCGGGGAGCTGTTTTTT	CSASRSASWSGELFF
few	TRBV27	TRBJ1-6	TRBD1	TGTGCCAGCAGTGACCTATTAGGACAGGTCGGATCACCCCTCCACTTT	CASSDLLGQVGSPLHF
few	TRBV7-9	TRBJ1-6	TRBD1	TGTGCCAGCAGCTCATCCCGGGACAGACTCTATAATTCACCCCTCCACTTT	CASSSSRDRLYNSPLHF
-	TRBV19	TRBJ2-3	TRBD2	TGTGCCAGTAGTCCTAGCGGGAGGGCCGGGGATACGCAGTATTTT	CASSPSGRAGDTQYF
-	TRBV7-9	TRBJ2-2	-	TGTGCCAGCAGCTCACCCGGGCCCGGGGAGCTGTTTTTT	CASSSPGPGELFF
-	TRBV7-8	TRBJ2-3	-	TGTGCCAGCTCTCGAGGGCGAGCGGGCACAGATACGCAGTATTTT	CASSRGRAGTDTQYF
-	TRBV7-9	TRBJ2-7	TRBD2	TGTGCCAGCAGCTTGGTCCTAGCGGGAGCCGACTACGAGCAGTACTTC	CASSLVLAGADYEQYF
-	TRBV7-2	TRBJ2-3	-	TGTGCCAGCAGCGGACAGACCACAGATACGCAGTATTTT	CASSGQTTDTQYF
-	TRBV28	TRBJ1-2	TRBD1	TGTGCCAGCAGTTGGGACAGGGCGGTAGGCCACACCTTC	CASSWDRAVGHTF
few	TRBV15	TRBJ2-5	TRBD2	TGTGCCACCAGCAGAGACGGGACTACCCAAGAGACCCAGTACTTC	CATSRDGTTQETQYF
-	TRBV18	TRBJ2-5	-	TGTGCCAGCTCAGCGGGAATAGAGACCCAGTACTTC	CASSAGIETQYF
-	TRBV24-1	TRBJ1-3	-	TGTGCCACCAGTGATCCCGTAGGGCAACTCCGGGGAACCACCATATATTTT	CATSDPVGQLRGTTIYF
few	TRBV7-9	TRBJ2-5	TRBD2	TGTGCCAGCAGCCCACGAGGACTAGCGGGAGCCTTAGAGACCCAGTACTTC	CASSPRGLAGALETQYF
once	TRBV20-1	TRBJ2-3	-	TGCAGTGCCCAAAATATTCTGGCTCTTCTAGATACGCAGTATTTT	CSAQNILALLDTQYF
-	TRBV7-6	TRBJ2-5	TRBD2	TGTGCCAGCAGCATGACTAGCGGGAGCCCCGGAGAGACCCAGTACTTC	CASSMTSGSPGETQYF
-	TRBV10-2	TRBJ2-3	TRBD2	TGCGCCAGCGGCCCGACGGGAGGGAGAGATACGCAGTATTTT	CASGPTGGRDTQYF
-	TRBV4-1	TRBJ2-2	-	TGCGCCAGCAGCCAAGTTGATATCGTTCAGTTCGGGGAGCTGTTTTTT	CASSQVDIVQFGELFF
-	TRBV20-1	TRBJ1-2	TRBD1	TGCAGTGCTAGTTACCCCCCGAAGCCAGAGACAGGGATGAATACGGACGGCTACACCTTC	CSASYPPKPETGMNTDGYTF
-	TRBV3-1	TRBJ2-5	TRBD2	TGTGCCAGCAGCCAGGCTAGCGGGAGATTCGAGACCCAGTACTTC	CASSQASGRFETQYF
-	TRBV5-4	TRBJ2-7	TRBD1	TGTGCCAGCAGCGCAGGGACAGGACTTACCTACGAGCAGTACTTC	CASSAGTGLTYEQYF
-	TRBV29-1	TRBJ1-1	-	TGCAGCGTTGCCCGGGGATACAGGGCGGTCACTGAAGCTTTCTTT	CSVARGYRAVTEAFF
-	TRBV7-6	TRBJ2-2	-	TGTGCCACCCAAAAAGGGGCTAACACCGGGGAGCTGTTTTTT	CATQKGANTGELFF
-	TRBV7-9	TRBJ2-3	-	TGTGCCAGCAGAGTAGGAGCTACGCAGTATTTT	CASRVGATQYF
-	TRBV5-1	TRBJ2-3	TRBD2	TGCGCCAGCAGCTTGGTAGCGGGAGGGCCGACAGATACGCAGTATTTT	CASSLVAGGPTDTQYF
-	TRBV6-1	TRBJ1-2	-	TGTGCCAGCAGTGCGGACGTAGCTAACTATGGCTACACCTTC	CASSADVANYGYTF
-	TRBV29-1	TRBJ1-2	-	TGCAGCGTTGATGTCGGGACGGGCTATGGCTACACCTTC	CSVDVGTGYGYTF
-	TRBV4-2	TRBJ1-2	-	TGTGCCAGCAGCCAAGCTCCATTCCAGGGGCTGGGGGGCTACACCTTC	CASSQAPFQGLGGYTF
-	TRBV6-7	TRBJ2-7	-	TGTGCCAGCAGTCCGTTAGCGGCGAATTACGAGCAGTACTTC	CASSPLAANYEQYF
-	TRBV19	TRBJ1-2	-	TGTGCCAGTAGTATTATGGTCAGGCGAGCGGGTGGCTACACCTTC	CASSIMVRRAGGYTF
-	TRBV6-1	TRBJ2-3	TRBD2	TGTGCCAGCAGTGAAGCCAGACTAGCAGGAGATACGCAGTATTTT	CASSEARLAGDTQYF